Below, 9 T cell receptor beta chains from the same sample are listed, as sequenced in a study of identical twins. TCRdb processed the 5' RACE reads anew with MiXCR; each CDR3 protein has one entry. The sample has approximately 230,000 distinct CDR3 sequences, 5.5% to 7.5% seen once. The data also belong to a second study, concerning T cells expressing NK-cell markers.

The specimen sequenced was CD8+ T cells sorted from blood. The origin of the receptors is a woman under 30 in good health.

This clonotype was detected only a few times. This rearrangement joins TRBV12-3 or TRBV12-4 to TRBJ2-3; D gene unclear. The V gene lost 7 bases and the J gene lost 5 bases, with 13 bases spanning the gap. The CDR3 has 13 residues. The CDR3 is CASTTPGGDTQYF. CDR3 in DNA: TGTGCCAGCACGACCCCAGGTGGAGATACGCAGTATTTT.

This clonotype has a count of ten or more. This rearrangement joins TRBV2 to TRBJ1-1; D remains unclear. CDR3 length equals 11 residues. CDR1 SNHLY and CDR2 FYNNEI come from the germline V gene. The V end lost 7 bases, the J end lost 3 bases, and 6 bases lay between the germline ends. The CDR3 nucleotides read TGTGCCAGCAAGTGGGACACTGAAGCTTTCTTT. Its translation: CASKWDTEAFF.

This clonotype was recorded at least ten times. As DNA, the CDR3 is TGTGCCACCAGCATGGGTCGTCTAGCGGGTTACAATGAGCAGTTCTTC. Translation: CATSMGRLAGYNEQFF. This chain uses TRBV15 with TRBJ2-1; TRBD2 matches 8 bases. The CDR3 has 16 residues. V shed 4 bases, J shed 4 bases, and the junction held 9 bases outside the gene matches. CDR1 and CDR2 from the germline V gene are LNHNV and YYDKDF (reference sequence).

V gene TRBV20-1 combines with J gene TRBJ2-2; no clear D gene. Germline CDR1 reads DFQATT; CDR2 reads SNEGSKA (reference sequence). V lost 6 bases and J 7 bases, leaving 12 bases between the germline ends. The CDR3 length is 12 residues. Here the CDR3 reads CSATSKGGELFF. CDR3 nucleotides: TGCAGTGCCACCTCTAAAGGCGGGGAGCTGTTTTTT.

The CDR3 protein is CASSREGEGEQFF. The CDR3 DNA follows: TGTGCCAGCAGTCGAGAGGGGGAGGGTGAGCAGTTCTTC. The V and J genes are TRBV12-3 or TRBV12-4 and TRBJ2-1, with a possible D match to TRBD2 (7 bases). The CDR3 length is 13 residues. The V end was cut by 5 bases, the J end by 9 bases, with 14 bases between.

This clonotype appeared many times. The chain employs TRBV6-2 or TRBV6-3 and TRBJ2-1; the D is unclear. The CDR3 has 14 amino acids. The germline V gene has CDR1 MNHEY and CDR2 SVGEGT. V dropped 1 base and J dropped 3 bases, with 7 bases sitting between them. The CDR3 DNA reads as TGTGCCAGCAGTTACTTGAGTAGCTACAATGAGCAGTTCTTC. As protein: CASSYLSSYNEQFF.

This chain joins TRBV3-1 and TRBJ2-1; D is perhaps TRBD2 (6 bases). Germline V gene lookup returns CDR1 LGHDT and CDR2 YNNKEL (reference sequence). The CDR3 runs 12 residues. V lost 4 bases and J lost 10, with 11 bases in between. The chain's CDR3 is CASSPNAGEQFF. The CDR3 DNA sequence: TGTGCCAGCAGCCCAAATGCGGGGGAGCAGTTCTTC.

V gene TRBV7-6 combines with J gene TRBJ2-3, with TRBD1 as a possible D gene (6 bases). CDR1 is SGHVS, CDR2 FNYEAQ, per germline. V was clipped by 2 bases and J by 2 bases, with 14 bases between them. The CDR3 sequence is 16 residues long. The CDR3 loop is CASSLSTRGTTDTQYF. In DNA form, the CDR3 reads TGTGCCAGCAGCTTAAGTACCAGGGGCACCACAGATACGCAGTATTTT.

This clonotype has just a few counts. The rearrangement links TRBV24-1 to TRBJ2-1; no reliable D call. The V gene's germline CDR1 is KGHDR and CDR2 SFDVKD. The CDR3 contains 12 residues. Trimming took off 9 bases at V and 4 bases at J, with 9 bases between the two ends. The CDR3 region is CATSTPYNEQFF. DNA of the CDR3: TGTGCCACCTCGACCCCTTACAATGAGCAGTTCTTC.